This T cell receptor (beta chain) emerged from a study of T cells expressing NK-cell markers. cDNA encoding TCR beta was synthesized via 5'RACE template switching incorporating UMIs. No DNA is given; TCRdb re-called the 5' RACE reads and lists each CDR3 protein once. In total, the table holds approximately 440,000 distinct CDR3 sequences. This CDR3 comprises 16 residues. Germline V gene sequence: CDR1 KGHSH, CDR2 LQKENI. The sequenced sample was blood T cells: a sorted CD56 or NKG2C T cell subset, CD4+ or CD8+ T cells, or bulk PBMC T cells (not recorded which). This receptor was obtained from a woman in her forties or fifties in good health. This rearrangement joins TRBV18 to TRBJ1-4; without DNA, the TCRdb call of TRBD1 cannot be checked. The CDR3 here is CASSPTRTATNEKLFF. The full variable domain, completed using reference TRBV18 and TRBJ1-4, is NAGVMQNPRHLVRRRGQEARLRCSPMKGHSHVYWYRQLPEEGLKFMVYLQKENIIDESGMPKERFSAEFPKEGPSILRIQQVVRGDSAAYFCASSPTRTATNEKLFFGSGTQLSVL.